These 12 T cell receptor beta chains were all obtained from the same sample, sequenced in a study of blood T cell repertoires in COVID-19. TCRdb's table, derived via immunoSEQ multiplex PCR, lists solely in-frame clones and lacks some. Of roughly 150,000 clones listed, around four fifths are singletons. Material for sequencing was peripheral blood. The receptors shown here come from an elderly woman with acute or convalescent COVID-19.

This clone showed up just a few times. This chain links TRBV27 with TRBJ2-3, with D maybe TRBD2 (6 bases). The germline gives CDR1 MNHEY, CDR2 SMNVEV (reference sequence). The V end was cut by 3 bases, the J end by 1 base, with 11 bases between. The CDR3 covers 15 residues. CDR3 region: CASSFRDWGTDTQYF. CDR3 DNA sequence: TGTGCCAGCAGTTTTAGGGACTGGGGCACAGATACGCAGTATTTT.

V is TRBV4-1 and J is TRBJ2-7; tentative D call: TRBD2 (7 bases). Germline CDR1 is MGHRA and CDR2 is YSYEKL. Trimming removed 1 base from V and 0 bases from J, with 16 bases in between. This CDR3 is 17 amino acids long. The CDR3 sequence: CASSQAGGGVSSYEQYF. The CDR3 bases are TGCGCCAGCAGCCAAGCAGGAGGGGGGGTCAGCTCCTACGAGCAGTACTTC.

As regards this clone: At one end, the junction sequence differs from germline, possibly due to a read error. V gene TRBV7-3 combines with J gene TRBJ2-3, with 11 bases lining up with TRBD2. This CDR3 is 16 amino acids long. Per germline, CDR1 SGHTA and CDR2 FQGTGA. The CDR3 DNA reads TGTGCCAGCAGCCTAACGACTAGCGGGGGCACAGATACGCAGTATTTT. It yields the protein CASSLTTSGGTDTQYF. The full variable domain, in which reference TRBV7-3 and TRBJ2-3 provide the parts outside the CDR3, is GAGVSQTPSNKVTEKGKYVELRCDPISGHTALYWYRQSLGQGPEFLIYFQGTGAADDSGLPNDRFFAVRPEGSVSTLKIQRTERGDSAVYLCASSLTTSGGTDTQYFGPGTRLTVL.

The chain employs TRBV5-4 and TRBJ2-1; D might be TRBD2 (6 bases). This CDR3 is 15 amino acids long. The V and J ends lost 3 bases and 6 bases respectively, with 16 bases between them. In germline, CDR1 is SGHNT, CDR2 YYREEE (reference sequence). The CDR3 nucleotides are TGTGCCAGCAGCTCCGGGACTCCCGGGTTCAATGAGCAGTTCTTC. This gives the protein CASSSGTPGFNEQFF.

The chain is built from TRBV2 and TRBJ1-6, with D possibly TRBD1 on 6 matching bases. Between the trimmed V and J ends, which lost 7 bases and 7 bases, there was a span of 11 bases. Germline V lookup: CDR1 SNHLY, CDR2 FYNNEI. The CDR3 extends over 13 amino acids. In DNA form, the CDR3 reads TGTGCCAGCACTAACAGGGAGAATTCACCCCTCCACTTT. Protein sequence: CASTNRENSPLHF.

The chain has TRBV5-4 and TRBJ2-2, with D possibly TRBD1 on 5 matching bases. CDR3 length: 14 residues. V was cut by 5 bases and J by 2 bases, with 10 bases left in between. The germline gives CDR1 SGHNT, CDR2 YYREEE (reference sequence). In DNA form, the CDR3 reads TGTGCCAGCAGTTCCCGGACAAACACCGGGGAGCTGTTTTTT. Encoded protein: CASSSRTNTGELFF.

The chain employs TRBV18 and TRBJ1-2; the D is unclear. The germline V gene has CDR1 KGHSH and CDR2 LQKENI. The V gene lost 3 bases and the J gene lost 8 bases, with 13 bases spanning the gap. CDR3 length: 13 residues. CDR3 DNA sequence: TGTGCCAGCTCACCGGAGAGCGGTCGCGGCTACACCTTC. Encoded protein: CASSPESGRGYTF.

V and J are TRBV6-5 and TRBJ1-2; 8 positions match TRBD1. The CDR3 extends over 14 amino acids. V shed 5 bases and J 4 bases; nucleotides not matched to a gene: 6. The germline gives CDR1 MNHEY, CDR2 SVGAGI. The CDR3 loop is CASSTRGRGYGYTF. DNA for the CDR3: TGTGCCAGCAGTACCAGGGGGCGCGGCTATGGCTACACCTTC.

The chain employs TRBV7-9 and TRBJ2-1; 11 bases fit TRBD2. CDR1 is SEHNR, CDR2 FQNEAQ, per germline (reference sequence). Trimming cost V 2 bases and J 9 bases; bases outside gene matches: 9. The CDR3 runs to 16 residues. CDR3 DNA: TGTGCCAGCAGCTTATGGGGTAGCGGGGGGGCCGCTGAGCAGTTCTTC. Translated: CASSLWGSGGAAEQFF.

The V and J genes are TRBV2 and TRBJ2-1; 9 bases agree with TRBD2. Germline CDR1 is SNHLY and CDR2 is FYNNEI. After removal of 8 bases from V and 4 bases from J, the junction contained 12 bases not matched to a gene. This CDR3 is 16 amino acids long. CDR3: CASRKSPGLAYNEQFF. Written as DNA, the CDR3 is TGTGCCAGCCGTAAATCCCCGGGACTAGCTTACAATGAGCAGTTCTTC.

Written as DNA, the CDR3 is TGCGCCAGCAGCCAAGTGCCGGGTACAGAGCAGTTCTTC. Translation: CASSQVPGTEQFF. The chain uses TRBV4-1 and TRBJ2-1, with no clear D. The CDR3 contains 13 residues. The V gene's germline CDR1 is MGHRA and CDR2 YSYEKL. Trimming took 1 base from V and 10 from J, leaving 11 bases between them.

This clone was picked up a small number of times. The chain employs TRBV19 and TRBJ2-1; D is perhaps TRBD2 (5 bases). This CDR3 is 14 amino acids long. Trimming removed 6 bases from V and 4 bases from J, with 13 bases in between. CDR1 and CDR2 from the germline V gene are LNHDA and SQIVND (reference sequence). CDR3 residues: CASSTMTIYNEQFF. The CDR3 DNA follows: TGTGCCAGTAGCACGATGACTATTTACAATGAGCAGTTCTTC.